These 11 T cell receptor beta chains were sequenced from one sample in a study of T cells in Graves' hyperthyroidism and ophthalmopathy. Amplification yielded TCR beta CDR3 regions, with RNA transcripts as the source. In the first-round RT-PCR of the TCR CDR3, the HTBI primer set was used. In TCRdb, the multiplex PCR reads were re-called with MiXCR into one record per CDR3 protein. The repertoire consists of some 720,000 distinct CDR3 sequences, with 16% occurring once and the leading ten covering around 7.7%. Sequenced sample: blood. Every receptor here comes from a man younger than 35 with Graves' hyperthyroidism.

This clonotype appeared a few times. The V and J genes are TRBV11-3 and TRBJ1-1; D not certain. Deletions cut 4 bases from V and 6 bases from J, with 9 bases between. The CDR3 covers 12 residues. CDR1 is SGHNT, CDR2 YENEEA, per germline. CDR3 sequence reads: CASSSHLAEAFF. CDR3 in DNA: TGTGCCAGCAGCTCCCACCTCGCTGAAGCTTTCTTT.

This clonotype turned up a few times. The chain employs TRBV28 and TRBJ2-7; 12 nucleotides line up with TRBD1. The CDR3 contains 13 residues. The germline CDR1 and CDR2 sequences are MDHEN and SYDVKM. The J segment lost 3 bases and the V segment lost 11 bases, leaving 5 bases of the junction unmatched. The CDR3 DNA reads TGTGCCGGGGGACAGGGGGCGGGCTACGAGCAGTACTTC. Amino acids: CAGGQGAGYEQYF.

This CDR3 reads CASSHRPSNEQFF. The CDR3 coding sequence is TGTGCCAGCAGCCACCGGCCCTCGAATGAGCAGTTCTTC. The rearrangement uses TRBV7-2 and TRBJ2-1; D not resolved. Germline V lookup: CDR1 SGHTA, CDR2 FQGNSA. The CDR3 is made up of 13 amino acids. Between the trimmed V and J ends, which lost 5 bases and 7 bases, there was a span of 12 bases. The whole variable domain, remainder taken from reference TRBV7-2 and TRBJ2-1, is GAGVSQSPSNKVTEKGKDVELRCDPISGHTALYWYRQSLGQGLEFLIYFQGNSAPDKSGLPSDRFSAERTGGSVSTLTIQRTQQEDSAVYLCASSHRPSNEQFFGPGTRLTVL.

This clonotype has at least ten counts. The V gene is TRBV12-3 or TRBV12-4, the J gene TRBJ2-1; 9 bases agree with TRBD1. Unmatched junction bases numbered 6, after V lost 5 bases and J lost 7 bases. The CDR3 extends over 14 amino acids. CDR3 DNA sequence: TGTGCCAGCAGTCCTGGGACAGGGTCGAATGAGCAGTTCTTC. This translates into CASSPGTGSNEQFF.

The chain has TRBV11-1 and TRBJ2-2; 7 bases agree with TRBD1. This CDR3 contains 17 residues. Germline values: CDR1 SGHAT, CDR2 FQDESV (reference sequence). V trimming: 2 bases; J trimming: 5 bases; junction bases outside the gene matches: 11. CDR3 in DNA: TGTGCCAGCAGCTTATGGGGGCAGGGGGTCGATACCGGGGAGCTGTTTTTT. Translated, it gives CASSLWGQGVDTGELFF. Filled out from reference TRBV11-1 and TRBJ2-2, the complete variable domain reads EAEVAQSPRYKITEKSQAVAFWCDPISGHATLYWYRQILGQGPELLVQFQDESVVDDSQLPKDRFSAERLKGVDSTLKIQPAELGDSAMYLCASSLWGQGVDTGELFFGEGSRLTVL.

In its sample, this clonotype was seen a few times. The rearrangement links TRBV7-9 to TRBJ2-1; the D is unclear. The CDR3 sequence is 15 residues long. V was trimmed by 5 bases and J by 0 bases, leaving 11 bases between them. Germline V gene data show CDR1 as SEHNR and CDR2 as FQNEAQ (reference sequence). CDR3 loop: CASSIGPHSYNEQFF. The CDR3 DNA is TGTGCCAGCAGCATTGGACCGCACTCCTACAATGAGCAGTTCTTC.

This clonotype was counted a few times. The chain couples TRBV7-2 to TRBJ2-7; D might be TRBD1 or TRBD2, each matching 5 bases. Germline V gene lookup returns CDR1 SGHTA and CDR2 FQGNSA. The CDR3 has 14 amino acids. The V end was cut by 6 bases, the J end by 0 bases, with 12 bases between. CDR3 sequence: CASRGTTLSYEQYF. In DNA form, the CDR3 reads TGTGCCAGCAGAGGGACCACCCTCTCCTACGAGCAGTACTTC.

This clonotype has more than one count but fewer than ten. The chain combines TRBV28 with TRBJ2-5; 9 bases fit TRBD2. The CDR3 runs 14 residues. Germline V lookup: CDR1 MDHEN, CDR2 SYDVKM. The V gene end was trimmed by 8 bases and the J gene end by 0 bases; junction bases not matched to a gene: 4. Here the CDR3 reads CASSPSGDQETQYF. CDR3 DNA: TGTGCCAGCTCTCCTAGCGGGGACCAAGAGACCCAGTACTTC.

About this clonotype: Just one base apart from a much larger clone, this may be a read error. The chain uses TRBV2 and TRBJ1-3; D gene ambiguous. CDR3 size: 12 residues. Looked up from germline, CDR1 is SNHLY and CDR2 is FYNNEI. CDR3 nucleotides: TGTGCCAGCAGGGACGATGGAAACACCATAGATTTT. Its protein is CASRDDGNTIDF.

The rearrangement uses TRBV7-3 and TRBJ2-4; tentative D call: TRBD2 (6 bases). This CDR3 has 13 amino acids. V shed 2 bases and J shed 9 bases, with 11 bases lying between them. Germline assignment: CDR1 SGHTA and CDR2 FQGTGA. The CDR3 bases are TGTGCCAGCAGCTTAGGAGGGTCCGGCATTCAGTACTTC. As protein: CASSLGGSGIQYF.

This clonotype has a handful of counts. CDR3 amino acids: CASSIDGGTAPVVRNEQFF. The CDR3 nucleotides read TGTGCCAGTAGTATAGATGGGGGTACGGCCCCCGTCGTACGGAATGAGCAGTTCTTC. The rearrangement joins TRBV19 to TRBJ2-1, with D perhaps being TRBD1 or TRBD2 (5 bases each). Germline V gene sequence: CDR1 LNHDA, CDR2 SQIVND (reference sequence). V was shortened by 0 bases and J by 7 bases, with 25 bases between the two germline ends. The CDR3 contains 19 residues.